This section outlines one T cell receptor (beta chain) sequence together with its context. Its specificity is unknown. This sample was included in a study of shared clonotypes between healthy human individuals. Overall study context: There were three CD4 naive, three CD4 memory, two CD8 naive and one CD8 memory plates per donor. Findings and caveats of the study: Naive CD4 clonotypes overlapped across a few donors at approximately 4.5%. Relative to memory subsets, naive subsets generally showed larger estimated richness. Relative to clonotypes present in all four donors, those not shared had lower generation probabilities.

Some clones are missing from TCRdb's copy, which holds only in-frame ones; the method was immunoSEQ multiplex PCR. The data contain about 1 million clones, about 75% of them singletons. V dropped 4 bases and J dropped 6 bases, with 16 bases sitting between them. CDR3 length: 14 residues. Germline values: CDR1 SGHNT, CDR2 YYREEE (reference sequence). The receptor comes from a man younger than 35 in good health. The chain couples TRBV5-4 to TRBJ1-2; D might be TRBD1 (5 bases). Material: memory CD4+ T cells sorted from blood. Sample subset: CD45RA-negative fraction. The CDR3 nucleotides are TGTGCCAGCAGCCTGCGAGGGACCCAGCATGGCTACACCTTC. This sequence encodes CASSLRGTQHGYTF.